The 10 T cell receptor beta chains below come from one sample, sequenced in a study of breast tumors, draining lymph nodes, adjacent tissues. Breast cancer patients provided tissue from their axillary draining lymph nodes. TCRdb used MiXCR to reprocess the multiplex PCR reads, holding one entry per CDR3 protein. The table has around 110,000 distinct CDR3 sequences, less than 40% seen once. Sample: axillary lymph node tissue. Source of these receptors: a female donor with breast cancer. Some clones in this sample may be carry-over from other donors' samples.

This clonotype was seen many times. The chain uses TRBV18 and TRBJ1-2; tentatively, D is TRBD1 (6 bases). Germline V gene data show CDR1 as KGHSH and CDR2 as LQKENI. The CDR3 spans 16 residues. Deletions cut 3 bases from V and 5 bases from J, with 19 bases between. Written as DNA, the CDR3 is TGTGCCAGCTCACCCCAATTAGGACAGAGGATTTATGGCTACACCTTC. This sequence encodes CASSPQLGQRIYGYTF.

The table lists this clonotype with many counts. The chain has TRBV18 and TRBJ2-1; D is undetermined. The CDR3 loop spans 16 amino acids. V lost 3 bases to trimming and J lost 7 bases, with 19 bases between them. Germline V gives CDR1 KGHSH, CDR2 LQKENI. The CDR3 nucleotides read TGTGCCAGCTCACCGTCTAGTAGCCTAGTAAAGAATGAGCAGTTCTTC. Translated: CASSPSSSLVKNEQFF.

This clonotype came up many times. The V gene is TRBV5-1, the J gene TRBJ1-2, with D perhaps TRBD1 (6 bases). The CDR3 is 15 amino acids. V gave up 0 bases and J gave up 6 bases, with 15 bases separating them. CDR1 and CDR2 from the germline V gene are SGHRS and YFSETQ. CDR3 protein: CASSLALQGGNGYTF. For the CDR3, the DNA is TGCGCCAGCAGCTTGGCCTTACAGGGAGGGAATGGCTACACCTTC.

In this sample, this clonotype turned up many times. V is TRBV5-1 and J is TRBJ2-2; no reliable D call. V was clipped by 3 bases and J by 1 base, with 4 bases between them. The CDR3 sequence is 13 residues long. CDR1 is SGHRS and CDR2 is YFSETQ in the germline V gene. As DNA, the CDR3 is TGCGCCAGCAGCTCAGGGAACACCGGGGAGCTGTTTTTT. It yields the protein CASSSGNTGELFF.

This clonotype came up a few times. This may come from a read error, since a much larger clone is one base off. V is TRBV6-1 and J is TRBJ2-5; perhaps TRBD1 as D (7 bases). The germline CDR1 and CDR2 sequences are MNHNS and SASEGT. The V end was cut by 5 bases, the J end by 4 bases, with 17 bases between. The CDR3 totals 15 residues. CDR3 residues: CASSLEGAGRETQYF. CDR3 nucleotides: TGTGCCAGCAGTCTGGAGGGGGCGGGTAGAGAGACCCAGTACTTC.

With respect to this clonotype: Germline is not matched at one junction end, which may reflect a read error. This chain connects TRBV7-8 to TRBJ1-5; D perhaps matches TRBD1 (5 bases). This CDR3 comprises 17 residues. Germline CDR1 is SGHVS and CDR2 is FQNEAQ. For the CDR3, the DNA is TGCGCCAGCAGCTGGGGGACGGAAGGATATAGCAATCAGCCCCAGCATTTT. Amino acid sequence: CASSWGTEGYSNQPQHF. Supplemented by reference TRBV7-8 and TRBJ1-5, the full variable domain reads GAGVSQSPRYKVAKRGQDVALRCDPISGHVSLFWYQQALGQGPEFLTYFQNEAQLDKSGLPSDRFFAERPEGSVSTLKIQRTQQEDSAVYLCASSWGTEGYSNQPQHFGDGTRLSIL.

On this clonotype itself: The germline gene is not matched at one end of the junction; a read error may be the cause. The CDR3 sequence: CASRLSLNTGELFF. In DNA, the CDR3 is TGTGCCAGCAGGCTGAGTTTGAACACAGGGGAGCTGTTTTTT. The rearrangement joins TRBV2 to TRBJ2-2; D is uncertain. Germline CDR1 reads SNHLY; CDR2 reads FYNNEI. CDR3 length: 14 residues.

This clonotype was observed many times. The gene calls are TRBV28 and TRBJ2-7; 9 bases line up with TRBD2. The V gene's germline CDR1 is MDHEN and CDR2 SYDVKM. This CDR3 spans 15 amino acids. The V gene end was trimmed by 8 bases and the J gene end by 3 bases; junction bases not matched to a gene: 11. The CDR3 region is CASRQVAGGSYEQYF. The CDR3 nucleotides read TGTGCCAGCCGACAGGTGGCGGGAGGGAGCTACGAGCAGTACTTC.

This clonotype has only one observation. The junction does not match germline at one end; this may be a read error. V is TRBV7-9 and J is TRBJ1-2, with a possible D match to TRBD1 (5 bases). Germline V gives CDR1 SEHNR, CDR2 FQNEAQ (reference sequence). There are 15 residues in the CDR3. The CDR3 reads CASSPTDGANYGYPF. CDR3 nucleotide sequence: TGCGCCAGCAGCCCAACCGACGGGGCTAACTATGGCTACCCCTTC.

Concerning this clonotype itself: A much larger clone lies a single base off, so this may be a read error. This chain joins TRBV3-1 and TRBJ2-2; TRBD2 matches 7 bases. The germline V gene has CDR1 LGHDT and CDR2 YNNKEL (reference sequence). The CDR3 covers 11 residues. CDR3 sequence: CASSQGGGLFF. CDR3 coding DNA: TGTGCCAGCAGCCAAGGGGGGGGGCTGTTTTTT.